This T cell receptor beta chain appears in the sequencing data of a study of cytomegalovirus exposure and HLA in healthy donors. Study-level background: When 398 donors were genotyped, roughly four fifths of them were found to fall in the Caucasian-associated ancestry cluster.

Study-level results: A later analysis found TCR association rates differed by HLA locus, highest for DRB1 and lowest for HLA-C.

PCR used 60 Vbeta primers and 13 Jbeta primers. The repertoire was sequenced with immunoSEQ multiplex PCR; TCRdb's copy has only in-frame clones and lacks some. The sample has 150,000 to 200,000 clones, around 80% seen once. As regards this clone: As yet, its antigen is unknown.

V trimming: 4 bases; J trimming: 3 bases; junction bases outside the gene matches: 2. This CDR3 has 15 amino acids. Germline V gives CDR1 SGHNT, CDR2 YYREEE (reference sequence). Sequenced material: PBMCs. The sequence was obtained from a male donor in good health and CMV-seropositive. The chain combines TRBV5-4 with TRBJ2-1, with 12 bases lining up with TRBD2. The CDR3, as DNA: TGTGCCAGCAGCAGACTAGCGGGAGTCTACAATGAGCAGTTCTTC. Translation gives CASSRLAGVYNEQFF.